This TCR beta chain comes out of a study of metastatic and nonmetastatic thyroid tumors. A few counts support this clone. This CDR3 is also generated by other DNA sequences in the sample. Treatment of any kind had been given to no patient before thyroid surgery. TCRdb re-called the PCR reads with MiXCR. The sample holds some 23,000 clones, 20% to 25% seen once. Per the germline V gene, CDR1 is DFQATT and CDR2 is SNEGSKA (reference sequence). This CDR3 is built from 13 residues. V shed 6 bases, J shed 5 bases, and the junction held 8 bases outside the gene matches. The receptor was isolated from a female donor with papillary thyroid cancer or a benign thyroid nodule (not recorded which). Some clones in this sample may be carry-over from other donors' samples. The sequencing sample was made of tumor tissue. The chain couples TRBV20-1 to TRBJ1-1; 8 bases fit TRBD1. CDR3 nucleotide sequence: TGCAGTGCGTTCAGGGGGCCGGGTACTGAAGCTTTCTTT. This translates into CSAFRGPGTEAFF.